These T cell receptor beta chains were read from a single sample in a study of T cells in Graves' hyperthyroidism and ophthalmopathy. Each CDR3 protein gets one entry after TCRdb re-called the multiplex PCR reads with MiXCR. The table has hundreds of thousands of distinct CDR3 sequences, approximately 15% seen once. Material for sequencing was blood. The receptors derive from a woman aged 25-40 years with Graves' hyperthyroidism. Each CDR3 is given with its conserved first and last residue. The order of the fields is clone size, V gene, D gene, J gene, CDR3 DNA, CDR3 protein. The D gene is left open where the match is weak. Expanded clones get a size class; other rows say once, few or many, or leave the size out.

NA	TRBV7-9	NA	TRBJ1-4	TGTGCCAGCAGTGCTGGTTCCGCTAATGAAAAACTGTTTTTT	CASSAGSANEKLFF
many	TRBV20-1	TRBD1	TRBJ2-7	TGCAGTGCTAGACCTGGACAGGGACCCTACGAGCAGTACTTC	CSARPGQGPYEQYF
few	TRBV18	NA	TRBJ1-1	TGTGCCAGCTCACCCTTTCTTTCCTACACTGAAGCTTTCTTT	CASSPFLSYTEAFF
once	TRBV12-3/TRBV12-4	NA	TRBJ2-2	TGTGCCAGCAGTTTCTGGATTAACACCGGGGAGCTGTTTTTT	CASSFWINTGELFF
NA	TRBV2	TRBD1	TRBJ1-5	TGTGCCAGCAGTGAGAGGACAGGACTCAATCAGCCCCAGCATTTT	CASSERTGLNQPQHF
NA	TRBV20-1	NA	TRBJ2-5	TGCAGTGCTCGGCACAGGGTCCAAGAGACCCAGTACTTC	CSARHRVQETQYF
NA	TRBV4-2	TRBD2	TRBJ2-7	TGTGCCAGCAGCCAAGATTTCCCGGGGGGATCCTACGAGCAGTACTTC	CASSQDFPGGSYEQYF
few	TRBV7-2	NA	TRBJ1-4	TGTGCCAGCAGCTTAGGCTCTACAACTAATGAAAAACTGTTTTTT	CASSLGSTTNEKLFF
few	TRBV18	NA	TRBJ2-7	TGTGCCAGCTCACCCCTTTTAGCTAGCGCTTCCTACGAGCAGTACTTC	CASSPLLASASYEQYF
few	TRBV30	NA	TRBJ2-7	TGTGCCTGGAGCTTCAGACAGACCACAAGCTCCTACGAGCAGTACTTC	CAWSFRQTTSSYEQYF
many	TRBV20-1	NA	TRBJ1-2	TGCAGTGCTCGTAGGGGGAACTATGGCTACACCTTC	CSARRGNYGYTF
few	TRBV9	NA	TRBJ1-3	TGTGCCAGCAGCGTTGACCTCCGGGGCTCTGGAAACACCATATATTTT	CASSVDLRGSGNTIYF
NA	TRBV5-8	NA	TRBJ1-2	TGTGCCAGCAGCTTTGGGTCAGGGAATGGCTACACCTTC	CASSFGSGNGYTF
NA	TRBV15	TRBD1	TRBJ1-4	TGTGCCACCAGCAGATTCGGATCAGGACAGGGCGAGGAAAAACTGTTTTTT	CATSRFGSGQGEEKLFF
NA	TRBV6-1	TRBD2	TRBJ2-2	TGTGCCAGCAGATGGCTAGCGGCGAAGAACACCGGGGAGCTGTTTTTT	CASRWLAAKNTGELFF
many	TRBV6-5	NA	TRBJ2-5	TGTGCCAGCAAGTTGTACCGCGCTGAGACCCAGTACTTC	CASKLYRAETQYF
NA	TRBV28	NA	TRBJ2-1	TGTGCCTCCGGGGCATCTGAGCAGTTCTTC	CASGASEQFF
many	TRBV2	NA	TRBJ1-1	TGTGCCAGCAGTGAGCCTAACGAGGGTTGGAGCACTGAAGCTTTCTTT	CASSEPNEGWSTEAFF
few	TRBV24-1	NA	TRBJ1-5	TGTGCCACCAGTGACAGGGGCAGCCAGCATTTT	CATSDRGSQHF
many	TRBV12-3/TRBV12-4	NA	TRBJ2-7	TGTGCCAGCAGTTTCGGCCACTCTGGGTGGGAGCAGTACTTC	CASSFGHSGWEQYF
many	TRBV7-9	TRBD1	TRBJ1-2	TGTGCCGCGCGCAGGGACAGTGGCTATGGCTACACCTTC	CAARRDSGYGYTF
few	TRBV9	NA	TRBJ1-1	TGTGCCAGCAGCGTAGACGAAGGGAGCCACACTGAAGCTTTCTTT	CASSVDEGSHTEAFF
few	TRBV9	NA	TRBJ2-1	TGTGCCAGCAGCGCCCCCCGGACAAGCTCCTACAATGAGCAGTTCTTC	CASSAPRTSSYNEQFF